These 11 T cell receptor beta chains were sequenced from one sample in a study of cytomegalovirus exposure and HLA in healthy donors. The PCR made use of 60 Vbeta and 13 Jbeta primers. TCRdb's copy holds only in-frame clones and misses some; the assay was immunoSEQ multiplex PCR. In the table there are 100,000 to 150,000 clones, approximately 83% of which are singletons. Sequencing input: PBMCs. These receptors all come from a girl aged 2-10 years in good health and CMV-seronegative.

The rearrangement uses TRBV5-1 and TRBJ1-1; D is ambiguous. CDR1 SGHRS and CDR2 YFSETQ come from the germline V gene. V lost 2 bases to trimming and J lost 0 bases, with 11 bases between them. The CDR3 consists of 15 residues. CDR3 nucleotides: TGCGCCAGCAGCTTTGAATGGCATATGAACACTGAAGCTTTCTTT. Its translation is CASSFEWHMNTEAFF.

J is TRBJ2-7 and V is TRBV30, with 9 positions matching TRBD1. The CDR3 is 15 residues long. Losses at the gene ends were 0 bases for V and 4 bases for J; bases not matched to a gene: 7. Germline V gives CDR1 GTSNPN, CDR2 SVGIG (reference sequence). The CDR3 nucleotides are TGTGCCTGGAGTGTACCCGGACAGGGGATGTACGAGCAGTACTTC. Protein sequence: CAWSVPGQGMYEQYF.

This clone appeared a few times. The chain uses TRBV7-2 and TRBJ1-6; D call uncertain. V was cut by 1 base and J by 5 bases, with 12 bases left in between. This CDR3 region has 16 residues. Looked up from germline, CDR1 is SGHTA and CDR2 is FQGNSA. The CDR3 sequence is CASSLGRPANNSPLHF. CDR3 in DNA: TGTGCCAGCAGCTTAGGCAGGCCCGCGAATAATTCACCCCTCCACTTT.

This chain's CDR3 is CASRRYREGYTF. CDR3 nucleotides: TGTGCCAGCAGAAGATACAGGGAAGGCTACACCTTC. The gene calls are TRBV6-5 and TRBJ1-2, with D perhaps matching TRBD1 (6 bases). The CDR3 is 12 residues long. The V and J ends lost 6 bases and 8 bases respectively, with 13 bases between them. Germline CDR1 is MNHEY and CDR2 is SVGAGI.

With regard to this clone: The germline gene is not matched at one end of the junction; a read error may be the cause. The chain combines TRBV30 with TRBJ1-2, with 10 bases that match TRBD1. Germline V lookup: CDR1 GTSNPN, CDR2 SVGIG (reference sequence). The CDR3 has 15 residues. CDR3: CAWTPGQGIRYGYPF. The CDR3 DNA follows: TGTGCCTGGACCCCGGGACAGGGGATTCGCTATGGCTACCCCTTC.

The chain uses TRBV1 and TRBJ1-3. TRBV1 counts as a pseudogene. This CDR3 region has 15 residues. This chain's CDR3 is CTSSQERVGGNTIYF. CDR3 bases: TGCACCAGCAGCCAAGAGAGGGTTGGGGGAAACACCATATATTTT.

V and J are TRBV4-1 and TRBJ2-6; D is ambiguous. Per germline, CDR1 MGHRA and CDR2 YSYEKL. The CDR3 is made up of 17 amino acids. The V and J ends lost 4 bases and 0 bases respectively, with 13 bases between them. CDR3 sequence: CASSPLQISSGANVLTF. CDR3 bases: TGCGCCAGCAGCCCCCTGCAGATCAGCTCTGGGGCCAACGTCCTGACTTTC.

The genes are TRBV5-4 and TRBJ2-3; TRBD2 matches 15 bases. The CDR3 runs to 17 residues. CDR1 and CDR2 (germline): SGHNT, YYREEE (reference sequence). The junction had 9 bases not matched to a gene; V was cut back by 4 bases and J by 6 bases. CDR3 nucleotide sequence: TGTGCCAGCAGCACGGGACTAGCGGGGGGTCGCGTCGATACGCAGTATTTT. It codes for CASSTGLAGGRVDTQYF.

V gene TRBV18 combines with J gene TRBJ2-3, with a possible D match to TRBD1 (6 bases). With 3 bases removed from V and 4 bases from J, the gap between germline ends came to 14 bases. The CDR3 length is 15 residues. Germline V gene data show CDR1 as KGHSH and CDR2 as LQKENI. As DNA, the CDR3 is TGTGCCAGCTCACCCCAAGGGGGTCTGTCAGATACGCAGTATTTT. Its translation: CASSPQGGLSDTQYF.

V usage is TRBV10-2 and J usage is TRBJ2-1; 12 nucleotides agree with TRBD2. From germline, CDR1 is WSHSY and CDR2 SAAADI. J lost 7 bases, V lost 6 bases, and 7 bases had no gene match. The CDR3 runs to 15 residues. CDR3: CASREQTSGRNEQFF. The CDR3 region has the DNA TGCGCCAGCAGGGAGCAGACTAGCGGGAGAAATGAGCAGTTCTTC.

The chain has TRBV19 and TRBJ2-7; D is perhaps TRBD2 (6 bases). From germline, CDR1 is LNHDA and CDR2 SQIVND (reference sequence). The CDR3 has 15 residues. Trimming stripped 5 bases from V and 0 bases from J, with 14 bases between. CDR3 nucleotides: TGTGCCAGTAGTGCGGGACCGCTGGTCTCCTACGAGCAGTACTTC. Translating it yields CASSAGPLVSYEQYF.